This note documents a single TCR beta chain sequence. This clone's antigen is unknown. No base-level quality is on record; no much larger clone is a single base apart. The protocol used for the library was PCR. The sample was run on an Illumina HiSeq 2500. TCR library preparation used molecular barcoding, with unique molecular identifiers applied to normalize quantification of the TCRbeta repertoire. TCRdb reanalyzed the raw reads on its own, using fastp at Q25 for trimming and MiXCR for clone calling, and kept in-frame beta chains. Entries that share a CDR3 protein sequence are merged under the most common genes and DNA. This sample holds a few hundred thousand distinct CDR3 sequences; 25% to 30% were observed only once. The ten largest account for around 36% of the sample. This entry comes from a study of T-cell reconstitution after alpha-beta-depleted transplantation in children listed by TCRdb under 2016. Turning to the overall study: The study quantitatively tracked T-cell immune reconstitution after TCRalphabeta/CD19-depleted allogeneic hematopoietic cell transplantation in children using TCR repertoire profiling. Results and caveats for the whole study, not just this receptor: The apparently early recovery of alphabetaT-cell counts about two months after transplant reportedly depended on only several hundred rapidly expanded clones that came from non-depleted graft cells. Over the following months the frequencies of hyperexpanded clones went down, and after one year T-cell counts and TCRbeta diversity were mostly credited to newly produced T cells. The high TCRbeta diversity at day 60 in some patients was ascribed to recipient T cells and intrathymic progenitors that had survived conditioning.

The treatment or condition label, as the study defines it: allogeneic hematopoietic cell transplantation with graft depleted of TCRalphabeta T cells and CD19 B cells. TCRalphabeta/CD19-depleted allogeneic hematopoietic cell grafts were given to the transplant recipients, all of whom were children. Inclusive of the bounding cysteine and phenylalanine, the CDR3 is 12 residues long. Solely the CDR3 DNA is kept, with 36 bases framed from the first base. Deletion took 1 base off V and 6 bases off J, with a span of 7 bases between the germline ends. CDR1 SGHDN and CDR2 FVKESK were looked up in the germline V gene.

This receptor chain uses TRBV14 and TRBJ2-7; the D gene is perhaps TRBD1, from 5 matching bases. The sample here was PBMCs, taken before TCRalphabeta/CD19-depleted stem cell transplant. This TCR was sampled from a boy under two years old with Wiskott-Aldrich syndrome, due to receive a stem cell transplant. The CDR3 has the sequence CASSQGTIEQYF. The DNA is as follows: TGTGCCAGCAGCCAAGGGACAATCGAGCAGTACTTC.